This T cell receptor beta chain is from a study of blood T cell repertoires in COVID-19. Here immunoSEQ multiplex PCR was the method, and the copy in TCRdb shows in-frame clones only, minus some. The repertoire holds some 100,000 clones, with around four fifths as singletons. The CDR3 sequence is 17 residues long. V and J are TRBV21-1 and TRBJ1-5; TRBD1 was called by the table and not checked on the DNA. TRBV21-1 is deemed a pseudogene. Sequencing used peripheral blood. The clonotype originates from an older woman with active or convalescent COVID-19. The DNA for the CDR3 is TGTGCCAGCAGCAGAAACTATTTAGGGGACAGGGATCAGCCCCAGCATTTT. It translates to CASSRNYLGDRDQPQHF.